This T cell receptor (beta chain) was obtained from a study of human T cells and chemical hapten exposure. Across the whole study: Slight volume differences across pooled libraries mainly accounted for varying per-sample TCR yields.

TCRdb independently ran MiXCR on the RACE reads; one entry per CDR3 protein. The data show approximately 52,000 distinct CDR3 sequences, with 11% seen just once and less than 2% held by the top ten. Time point described: patch test 1, 2 weeks after DPC sensitization. Treatment defined: therapeutic diphenylcyclopropenone sensitization with weekly scalp DPC. Before extraction, the whole blood was not fractionated, and total RNA was taken from it. Alopecia patients, 18 to 70 years old and DPC-suitable, served as donors. Germline V gene lookup returns CDR1 SGDLS and CDR2 YYNGEE. The CDR3 consists of 12 residues. The V end was cut by 5 bases, the J end by 5 bases, with 9 bases between. A few counts support this clonotype.

The receptor was derived from a middle-aged woman with alopecia areata. Some clones in this sample may be carry-over from other donors' samples. The rearrangement links TRBV9 to TRBJ2-3; D not certain. This specimen was whole blood, taken in connection with sensitization to the hapten diphenylcyclopropenone (DPC). In DNA, the CDR3 is TGTGCCAGCAGTAAAATGGGAGATACGCAGTATTTT. Translating gives CASSKMGDTQYF.